This passage covers 27 T cell receptor beta chains from one sample sequenced in a study of identical twins. Via MiXCR, TCRdb re-called the 5' RACE reads, giving one row per CDR3 protein. The sample contains 430,000 or so distinct CDR3 sequences, roughly 24% of which appear only once. The same sample was also studied in work on T cells expressing NK-cell markers.

Sequencing was performed on CD4+ T cells sorted from blood. The receptors come from a woman aged 18-29 years in good health.

The V gene is TRBV6-1, the J gene TRBJ2-3, with D possibly being TRBD1 (5 bases). CDR1 and CDR2 (germline): MNHNS, SASEGT. V lost 6 bases, J lost 4 bases, and 17 bases lay in between. This CDR3 region has 15 residues. The CDR3 nucleotides read TGTGCCAGCAGCCTGGGGCAGCGACGGGCAGATACGCAGTATTTT. Its protein product is CASSLGQRRADTQYF.

In this sample, this clonotype turned up many times. The rearrangement joins TRBV25-1 to TRBJ2-1; 7 positions match TRBD1. The CDR3 has 15 amino acids. The germline V gene has CDR1 MGHDK and CDR2 SYGVNS. The V segment lost 5 bases and the J segment 1 base; nucleotides outside the gene matches: 5. The CDR3 region has the DNA TGTGCCAGCAGTTCCCACAGGGGTTCCTACAATGAGCAGTTCTTC. Amino acids: CASSSHRGSYNEQFF.

V gene TRBV6-5 combines with J gene TRBJ1-2; D is unresolved. The CDR3 length is 13 residues. Germline V lookup: CDR1 MNHEY, CDR2 SVGAGI. V was clipped by 2 bases and J by 1 base, with 5 bases between them. DNA for the CDR3: TGTGCCAGCAGTTACAATATTAACTATGGCTACACCTTC. Encoded protein: CASSYNINYGYTF.

This chain joins TRBV7-2 and TRBJ2-7; 8 bases are shared with TRBD1. There are 14 residues in the CDR3. Germline loops: CDR1 SGHTA, CDR2 FQGNSA. V lost 5 bases and J lost 3; bases outside the gene matches: 6. CDR3 coding DNA: TGTGCCAGCAGCCAAAGGGGACAGGACTACGAGCAGTACTTC. It codes for CASSQRGQDYEQYF.

This chain connects TRBV29-1 to TRBJ2-6; D is perhaps TRBD1 (6 bases). The CDR3 has 17 residues. Germline lookup yields CDR1 SQVTM and CDR2 ANQGSEA. V lost 8 bases, J lost 0 bases, and 20 bases lay in between. CDR3: CSIGGRVTHSGANVLTF. The CDR3, as DNA: TGCAGCATTGGGGGCAGGGTAACCCACTCTGGGGCCAACGTCCTGACTTTC. The whole variable domain, filled in from reference TRBV29-1 and TRBJ2-6, reads SAVISQKPSRDICQRGTSLTIQCQVDSQVTMMFWYRQQPGQSLTLIATANQGSEATYESGFVIDKFPISRPNLTFSTLTVSNMSPEDSSIYLCSIGGRVTHSGANVLTFGAGSRLTVL.

This clonotype appeared once. This sequence may be a read error, since a much larger clone differs from it by one base. This chain joins TRBV5-1 and TRBJ2-7, with D perhaps matching TRBD1 or TRBD2 (5 bases each). CDR1 and CDR2 from the germline V gene are SGHRS and YFSETQ. This CDR3 spans 14 amino acids. The CDR3 nucleotides read TGCGCCAGCGGCTTGGGGCTGTGGGGGTACGAGCAGTACTTC. This encodes CASGLGLWGYEQYF.

The sample holds a few counts of this clonotype. The germline gene is not matched at one end of the junction; a read error may be the cause. The V call is TRBV14, the J call TRBJ2-5, with D possibly matching TRBD1 (6 bases). Germline V gene data show CDR1 as SGHDN and CDR2 as FVKESK. The CDR3 spans 13 residues. The DNA for the CDR3 is TGTGCCAGCAGCGAAGACAGGTTGGAGACCCAGTACTTC. Protein product: CASSEDRLETQYF.

In this sample, this clonotype turned up once. The rearrangement links TRBV9 to TRBJ2-7, with unresolved D. The germline V gene encodes CDR1 SGDLS and CDR2 YYNGEE. The CDR3 extends over 15 amino acids. Deletions cut 0 bases from V and 3 bases from J, with 13 bases between. The CDR3 coding sequence is TGTGCCAGCAGCGTAGGTGGCAGGCCGAACTACGAGCAGTACTTC. Its protein product is CASSVGGRPNYEQYF.

This clonotype came up a few times. This chain connects TRBV6-2 or TRBV6-3 to TRBJ2-1; D could derive from TRBD1 or TRBD2 (5 bases each). The CDR3 extends over 15 amino acids. Trimming shortened V by 2 bases and J by 6 bases, and 14 bases separated the two germline ends. Germline V gives CDR1 MNHEY, CDR2 SVGEGT. The CDR3 is CASSYQLAGGNEQFF. CDR3 nucleotides: TGTGCCAGCAGTTACCAGTTGGCTGGGGGCAATGAGCAGTTCTTC.

In its sample, this clonotype was seen a few times. This chain connects TRBV29-1 to TRBJ1-1; no firm D call. V lost 2 bases to trimming and J lost 5 bases, with 12 bases between them. This CDR3 is built from 13 residues. CDR1 SQVTM and CDR2 ANQGSEA come from the germline V gene. The CDR3 DNA reads as TGCAGCGTTGAACACAGCCTGGGGACTGAAGCTTTCTTT. Protein product: CSVEHSLGTEAFF.

The rearrangement uses TRBV7-9 and TRBJ2-3, with TRBD1 matching 8 bases. There are 15 residues in the CDR3. J gave up 4 bases and V 7 bases, and 10 bases lay outside the gene matches. Germline lookup yields CDR1 SEHNR and CDR2 FQNEAQ (reference sequence). CDR3 DNA sequence: TGTGCCAGCAACTCCCGCGACAGGGGTTCAGATACGCAGTATTTT. Translation: CASNSRDRGSDTQYF.

This clonotype was observed a few times. The CDR3 spells CASSASRLAGQETQYF. CDR3 nucleotides: TGTGCCAGCAGCGCCTCCCGACTAGCGGGGCAAGAGACCCAGTACTTC. The gene calls are TRBV9 and TRBJ2-5; 11 bases match TRBD2. The CDR3 loop spans 16 amino acids. Germline assignment: CDR1 SGDLS and CDR2 YYNGEE. The V and J ends lost 3 bases and 2 bases, in that order; junction bases with no gene match: 6.

This clonotype was seen only a few times. The chain's CDR3 is CASSLVIGARDAGYTF. In DNA, the CDR3 is TGCGCCAGCAGCTTGGTGATCGGGGCCAGGGATGCCGGCTACACCTTC. The genes are TRBV5-1 and TRBJ1-2, with D perhaps TRBD1 (5 bases). Trimming stripped 0 bases from V and 8 bases from J, with 20 bases between. This CDR3 has 16 amino acids. CDR1 SGHRS and CDR2 YFSETQ come from the germline V gene. Supplemented by reference TRBV5-1 and TRBJ1-2, the full variable domain reads KAGVTQTPRYLIKTRGQQVTLSCSPISGHRSVSWYQQTPGQGLQFLFEYFSETQRNKGNFPGRFSGRQFSNSRSEMNVSTLELGDSALYLCASSLVIGARDAGYTFGSGTRLTVV.

This clonotype was found many times. The CDR3 loop is CASSLLRGTEAFF. The CDR3 bases are TGTGCCAGCAGCTTATTACGGGGAACTGAAGCTTTCTTT. V and J are TRBV7-2 and TRBJ1-1; D is unresolved. V was cut by 2 bases and J by 5 bases, with 9 bases left in between. This CDR3 spans 13 amino acids. The germline V gene encodes CDR1 SGHTA and CDR2 FQGNSA.

This clonotype was detected only a few times. This chain links TRBV6-1 with TRBJ2-1; D remains ambiguous. In germline, CDR1 is MNHNS, CDR2 SASEGT. The length of the CDR3 is 15 residues. Trimming stripped 4 bases from V and 0 bases from J, with 10 bases between. CDR3 amino acids: CASSGHSSSYNEQFF. In DNA form, the CDR3 reads TGTGCCAGCAGTGGTCACAGCAGCTCCTACAATGAGCAGTTCTTC.

This clonotype was recorded at least ten times. The chain links TRBV7-9 to TRBJ1-1; 7 bases agree with TRBD1. Per the germline V gene, CDR1 is SEHNR and CDR2 is FQNEAQ (reference sequence). The length of the CDR3 is 12 residues. The V segment lost 3 bases and the J segment 7 bases; nucleotides outside the gene matches: 2. The CDR3 nucleotides read TGTGCCAGCAGCTTGCGGGACAGTGAAGCTTTCTTT. Translated, it gives CASSLRDSEAFF.

The rearrangement uses TRBV20-1 and TRBJ2-3; tentatively, D is TRBD1 (5 bases). V was cut by 3 bases and J by 7 bases, with 8 bases left in between. Germline CDR1 and CDR2: DFQATT and SNEGSKA (reference sequence). The CDR3 contains 11 residues. This CDR3 is CSARGPNTQYF. As DNA, the CDR3 is TGCAGTGCTAGGGGGCCTAATACGCAGTATTTT.

The V gene is TRBV25-1, the J gene TRBJ2-3; D is unresolved. V was shortened by 6 bases and J by 2 bases, with 12 bases between the two germline ends. The CDR3 covers 14 residues. Germline V lookup: CDR1 MGHDK, CDR2 SYGVNS. In DNA, the CDR3 is TGTGCCAGCAGAGGTCAGACCTTCACAGATACGCAGTATTTT. Its translation is CASRGQTFTDTQYF.

As DNA, the CDR3 is TGCAGTGCCCCCAACCCGGGACTAGGAGAGGGTGAGCAGTTCTTC. Amino acid sequence: CSAPNPGLGEGEQFF. The rearrangement uses TRBV20-1 and TRBJ2-1, with TRBD2 matching over 8 bases. Germline V CDR1 and CDR2: DFQATT, SNEGSKA (reference sequence). The CDR3 is 15 residues long. V trimming: 6 bases; J trimming: 9 bases; junction bases outside the gene matches: 16.

This clonotype was detected many times. This chain uses TRBV7-6 with TRBJ2-7; TRBD1 might be the D (5 bases). V gave up 1 base and J gave up 5 bases, with 9 bases separating them. CDR3 length equals 13 residues. The germline gives CDR1 SGHVS, CDR2 FNYEAQ. The CDR3 DNA follows: TGTGCCAGCAGCTTAGTTTGGGGCGACGAGCAGTACTTC. It is translated as CASSLVWGDEQYF.

The rearrangement joins TRBV15 to TRBJ2-1; no clear D gene. This CDR3 is 15 amino acids long. Germline values: CDR1 LNHNV, CDR2 YYDKDF (reference sequence). The V gene lost 4 bases and the J gene lost 1 base, with 11 bases spanning the gap. CDR3 DNA: TGTGCCACCAGCATGCAAGCCCGATCCTACAATGAGCAGTTCTTC. Translating gives CATSMQARSYNEQFF.

This clonotype has just a few counts. This chain links TRBV20-1 with TRBJ1-1; maybe TRBD1 (6 bases). The CDR3 is 13 residues long. Deletions cut 5 bases from V and 1 base from J, with 11 bases between. The germline gives CDR1 DFQATT, CDR2 SNEGSKA (reference sequence). The CDR3 sequence is CSAQRGANTEAFF. Written as DNA, the CDR3 is TGCAGTGCTCAAAGGGGGGCGAACACTGAAGCTTTCTTT.

V gene TRBV5-6 combines with J gene TRBJ2-5; the match to TRBD1 covers 9 bases. CDR3 length equals 13 residues. Germline CDR1 is SGHDT and CDR2 is YYEEEE. V lost 4 bases, J lost 9 bases, and 7 bases stayed unmatched. The CDR3 DNA reads as TGTGCCAGCAGCCCCGGACAGGGGAAGGCCCAGTACTTC. Residues: CASSPGQGKAQYF. Drawing the rest from reference TRBV5-6 and TRBJ2-5, the complete variable domain is DAGVTQSPTHLIKTRGQQVTLRCSPKSGHDTVSWYQQALGQGPQFIFQYYEEEERQRGNFPDRFSGHQFPNYSSELNVNALLLGDSALYLCASSPGQGKAQYFGPGTRLLVL.

To note about this clonotype: The junction shows a germline mismatch at one end, possibly a read error. This sequence joins TRBV7-2 and TRBJ2-7, with D uncertain. The CDR3 sequence is 14 residues long. Looked up from germline, CDR1 is SGHTA and CDR2 is FQGNSA. The CDR3 reads CASSLAYRGYEQYF. In DNA, the CDR3 is TGTGCCAGCAGTTTAGCTTATCGTGGCTACGAGCAGTACTTC.

This clonotype turned up a few times. CDR3: CASSVQIHETQYF. The CDR3 coding sequence is TGTGCCAGCAGCGTCCAGATTCACGAGACCCAGTACTTC. The V gene is TRBV7-9, the J gene TRBJ2-5; D unclear. In germline, CDR1 is SEHNR, CDR2 FQNEAQ (reference sequence). There are 13 residues in the CDR3. The V end lost 5 bases, the J end lost 5 bases, and 12 bases lay between the germline ends.

The chain has TRBV20-1 and TRBJ2-5; the match to TRBD2 covers 9 bases. CDR1 is DFQATT, CDR2 SNEGSKA, per germline (reference sequence). The CDR3 has 14 residues. V gave up 3 bases and J gave up 4 bases; unmatched junction bases: 6. The CDR3, as DNA: TGCAGTGCTAGCGGCGGGGGGGCGGGAGAGACCCAGTACTTC. Protein product: CSASGGGAGETQYF.

This clonotype was observed a handful of times. The chain recombines TRBV20-1 with TRBJ2-3; TRBD2 might be the D (5 bases). The CDR3 is 10 amino acids. Germline values: CDR1 DFQATT, CDR2 SNEGSKA (reference sequence). V was trimmed by 1 base and J by 12 bases, leaving 8 bases between them. The CDR3: CSARVDSQYF. The DNA for the CDR3 is TGCAGTGCTAGAGTGGACTCACAGTATTTT.